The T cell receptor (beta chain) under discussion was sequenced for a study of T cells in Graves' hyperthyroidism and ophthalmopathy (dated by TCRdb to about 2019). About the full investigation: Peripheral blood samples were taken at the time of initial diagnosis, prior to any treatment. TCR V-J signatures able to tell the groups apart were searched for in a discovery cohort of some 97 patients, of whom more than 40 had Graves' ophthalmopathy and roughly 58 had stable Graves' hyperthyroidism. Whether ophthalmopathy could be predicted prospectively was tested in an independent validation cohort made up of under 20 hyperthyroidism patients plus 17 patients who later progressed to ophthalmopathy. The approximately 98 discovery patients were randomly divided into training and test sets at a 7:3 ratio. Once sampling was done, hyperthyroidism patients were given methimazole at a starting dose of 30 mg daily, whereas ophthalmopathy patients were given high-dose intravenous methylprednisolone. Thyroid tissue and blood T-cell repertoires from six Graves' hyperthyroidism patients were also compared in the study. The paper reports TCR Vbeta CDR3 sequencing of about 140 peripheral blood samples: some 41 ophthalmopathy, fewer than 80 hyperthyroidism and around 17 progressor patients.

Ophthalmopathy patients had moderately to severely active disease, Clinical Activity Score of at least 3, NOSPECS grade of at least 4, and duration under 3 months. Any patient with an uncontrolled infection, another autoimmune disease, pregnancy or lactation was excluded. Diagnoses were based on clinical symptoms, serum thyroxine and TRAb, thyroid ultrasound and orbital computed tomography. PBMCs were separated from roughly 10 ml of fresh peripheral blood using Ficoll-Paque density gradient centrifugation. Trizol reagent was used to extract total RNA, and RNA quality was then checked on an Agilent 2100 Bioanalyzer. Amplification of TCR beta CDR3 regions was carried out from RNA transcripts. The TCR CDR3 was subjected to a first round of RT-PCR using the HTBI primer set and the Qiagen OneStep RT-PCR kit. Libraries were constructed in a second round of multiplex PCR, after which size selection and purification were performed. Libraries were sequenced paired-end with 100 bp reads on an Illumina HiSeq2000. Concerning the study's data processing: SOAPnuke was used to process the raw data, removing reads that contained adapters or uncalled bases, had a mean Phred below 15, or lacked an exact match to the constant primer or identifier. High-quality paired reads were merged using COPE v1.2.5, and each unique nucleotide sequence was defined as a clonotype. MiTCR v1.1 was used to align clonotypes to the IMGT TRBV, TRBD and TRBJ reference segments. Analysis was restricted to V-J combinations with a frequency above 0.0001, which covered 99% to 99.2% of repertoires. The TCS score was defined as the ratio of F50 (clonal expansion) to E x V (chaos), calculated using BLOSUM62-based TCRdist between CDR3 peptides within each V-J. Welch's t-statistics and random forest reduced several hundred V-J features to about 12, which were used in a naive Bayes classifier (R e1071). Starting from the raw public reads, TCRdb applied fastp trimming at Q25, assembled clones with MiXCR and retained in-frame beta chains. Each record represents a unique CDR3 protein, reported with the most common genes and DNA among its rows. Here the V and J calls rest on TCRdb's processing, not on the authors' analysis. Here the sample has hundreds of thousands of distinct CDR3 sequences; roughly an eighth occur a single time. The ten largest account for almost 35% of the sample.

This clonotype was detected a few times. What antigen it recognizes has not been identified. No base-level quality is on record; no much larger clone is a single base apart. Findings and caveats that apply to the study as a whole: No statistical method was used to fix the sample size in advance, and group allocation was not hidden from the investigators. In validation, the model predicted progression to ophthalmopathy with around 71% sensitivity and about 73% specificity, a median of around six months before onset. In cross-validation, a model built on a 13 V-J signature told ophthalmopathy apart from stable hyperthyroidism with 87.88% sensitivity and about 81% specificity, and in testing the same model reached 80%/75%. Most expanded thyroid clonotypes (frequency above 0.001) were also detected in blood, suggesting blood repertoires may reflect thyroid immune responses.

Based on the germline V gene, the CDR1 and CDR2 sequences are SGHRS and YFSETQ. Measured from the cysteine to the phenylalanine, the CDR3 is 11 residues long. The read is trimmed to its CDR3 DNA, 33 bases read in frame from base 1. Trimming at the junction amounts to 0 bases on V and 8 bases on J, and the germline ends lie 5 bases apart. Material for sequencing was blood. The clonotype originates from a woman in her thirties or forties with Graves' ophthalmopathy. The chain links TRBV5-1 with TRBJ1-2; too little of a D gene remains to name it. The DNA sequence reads TGCGCCAGCAGCTTGGCGGGCGGCTACACCTTC. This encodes CASSLAGGYTF.